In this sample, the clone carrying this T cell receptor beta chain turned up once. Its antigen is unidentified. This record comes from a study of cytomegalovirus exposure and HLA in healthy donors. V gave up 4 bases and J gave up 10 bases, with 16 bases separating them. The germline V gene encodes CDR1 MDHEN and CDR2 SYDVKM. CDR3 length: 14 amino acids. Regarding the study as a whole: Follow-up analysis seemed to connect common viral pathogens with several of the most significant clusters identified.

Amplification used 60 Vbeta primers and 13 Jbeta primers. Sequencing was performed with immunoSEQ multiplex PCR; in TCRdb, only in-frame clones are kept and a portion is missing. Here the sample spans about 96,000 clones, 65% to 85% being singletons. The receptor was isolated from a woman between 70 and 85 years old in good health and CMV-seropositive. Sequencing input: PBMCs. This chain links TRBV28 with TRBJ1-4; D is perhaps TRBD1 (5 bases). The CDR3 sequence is CASSSGRGTRKLFF. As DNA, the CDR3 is TGTGCCAGCAGTTCCGGACGGGGGACGAGAAAACTGTTTTTT. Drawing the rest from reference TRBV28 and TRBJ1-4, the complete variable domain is DVKVTQSSRYLVKRTGEKVFLECVQDMDHENMFWYRQDPGLGLRLIYFSYDVKMKEKGDIPEGYSVSREKKERFSLILESASTNQTSMYLCASSSGRGTRKLFFGSGTQLSVL.